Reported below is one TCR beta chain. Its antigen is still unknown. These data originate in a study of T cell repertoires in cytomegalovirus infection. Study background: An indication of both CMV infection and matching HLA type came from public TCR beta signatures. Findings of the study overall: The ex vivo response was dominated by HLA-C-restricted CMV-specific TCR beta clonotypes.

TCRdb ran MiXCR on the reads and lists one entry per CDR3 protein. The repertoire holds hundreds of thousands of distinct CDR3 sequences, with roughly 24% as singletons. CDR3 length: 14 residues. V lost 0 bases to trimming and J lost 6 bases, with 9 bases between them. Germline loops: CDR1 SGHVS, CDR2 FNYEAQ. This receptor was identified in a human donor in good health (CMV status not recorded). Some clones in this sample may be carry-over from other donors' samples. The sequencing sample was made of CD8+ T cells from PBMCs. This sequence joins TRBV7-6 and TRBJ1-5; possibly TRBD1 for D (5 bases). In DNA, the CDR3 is TGTGCCAGCAGCTTAGCGGGGGTTCGTCAGCCCCAGCATTTT. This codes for CASSLAGVRQPQHF.